This T cell receptor (beta chain) stems from a study of T cells after yellow fever vaccination. Study overall: Preparation of the low-cell-number fractions used SMART-Seq v4 Ultra Low Input. Whole-study results and caveats: The secondary response was weaker, and its peak arrived faster, on day 5 versus 15. Most clones from primary vaccination were detected again post-booster (roughly 96% CD4, roughly 85% CD8). FACS-sorted repertoires might harbor abundant contaminating clonotypes from the bulk population.

In this sample, this clonotype turned up many times. As yet, its antigen is unknown. TCRdb re-called the 5' RACE reads through MiXCR, storing one row per CDR3 protein. In the table there are 350,000 or so distinct CDR3 sequences, 8.1% of which are singletons. Here the sequenced sample was PBMCs, taken about 49 days after the first yellow fever vaccination. This receptor was identified in a man in his late teens or twenties who received the YFV17D yellow fever vaccine.

This CDR3 is CASSVRGDSGANVLTF. The CDR3 DNA reads TGTGCCAGCAGCGTAAGGGGGGACTCTGGGGCCAACGTCCTGACTTTC. V gene TRBV9 combines with J gene TRBJ2-6; D is tentatively TRBD1 or TRBD2 (6 bases each). Germline V gene sequence: CDR1 SGDLS, CDR2 YYNGEE. The CDR3 is made up of 16 amino acids. Trimming took off 1 base at V and 0 bases at J, with 8 bases between the two ends.